The rows below give T cell receptor beta chains drawn from one sample of a study of a mutant IDH1 vaccine in newly diagnosed glioma. The protocol was immunoSEQ multiplex PCR, while the TCRdb copy is restricted to in-frame clones and leaves out a portion. The repertoire holds approximately 28,000 clones, with about 85% as singletons. Their antigens remain unidentified. The starting material was PBMCs, obtained from a glioma patient whose treatment included an IDH1 peptide vaccine. The origin of the receptors is a woman between 18 and 29 years old with glioma. Each CDR3 is given with its conserved first and last residue. Each record gives: clone size, V gene, J gene, D gene, CDR3 DNA, CDR3 protein. A D gene is named only where the DNA matches it firmly. For some rows the clone size is stated as once, few or many, or as a class when expanded; others skip it.

size: -
V: TRBV28
J: TRBJ1-5
D: TRBD1
DNA: TGTGCCAGCAGTCCCGGGACAGGGGATCAGCCCCAGCATTTT
CDR3: CASSPGTGDQPQHF

size: once
V: TRBV2
J: TRBJ2-2
D: TRBD2
DNA: TGTGCCAGCAGGAGGGGTAGCGGGACGAACACCGGGGAGCTGTTTTTT
CDR3: CASRRGSGTNTGELFF

size: -
V: TRBV6-6
J: TRBJ2-1
D: -
DNA: TGTGCCAGCAGCCCTCGGACCTACAATGAGCAGTTCTTC
CDR3: CASSPRTYNEQFF

size: -
V: TRBV30
J: TRBJ2-4
D: -
DNA: TGTGCCTGGAGTCCACAACAGGGGACTAGTCGGCACTTC
CDR3: CAWSPQQGTSRHF

size: -
V: TRBV19
J: TRBJ2-7
D: TRBD2
DNA: TGTGCCAGTAGAGAGGAAGCGGGGCCCTCCTACGAGCAGTACTTC
CDR3: CASREEAGPSYEQYF

size: -
V: TRBV28
J: TRBJ1-2
D: TRBD1
DNA: TGTGCCAGCAGGCAGACAGGGAGTGGCTACACCTTC
CDR3: CASRQTGSGYTF

size: -
V: TRBV6-5
J: TRBJ1-6
D: -
DNA: TGTGCCAGCAGGCGGGAGGACGGCCGGGTATTTACCCTCCACTTT
CDR3: CASRREDGRVFTLHF

size: -
V: TRBV15
J: TRBJ1-1
D: -
DNA: TGTGCCACCAGCAGAGCGAACAGAGGGGGTATGGTGGGGGACACTGAAGCTTTCTTT
CDR3: CATSRANRGGMVGDTEAFF

size: -
V: TRBV2
J: TRBJ2-3
D: -
DNA: TGTGCCAGCAGTGACGTCTGGGCTACCCCGGGCGATACGCAGTATTTT
CDR3: CASSDVWATPGDTQYF

size: -
V: TRBV7-9
J: TRBJ1-1
D: -
DNA: TGTGCCAGCAATAGGGGGTTCGACACTGAAGCTTTCTTT
CDR3: CASNRGFDTEAFF

size: -
V: TRBV28
J: TRBJ2-1
D: -
DNA: TGTGCCAGCAGTCCTGACAATCAGGCTGAGCAGTTCTTC
CDR3: CASSPDNQAEQFF

size: -
V: TRBV30
J: TRBJ1-2
D: -
DNA: TGTGCCTGGATCAGGGTGGGTGGCTACACCTTC
CDR3: CAWIRVGGYTF

size: medium-sized
V: TRBV18
J: TRBJ2-3
D: -
DNA: TGTGCCAGCTCACCTGACAGCTCCTCTTATACGCAGTATTTT
CDR3: CASSPDSSSYTQYF

size: -
V: TRBV27
J: TRBJ2-2
D: TRBD1
DNA: TGTGCCAGCAGTTTGCTCGGGACAGGGTTGACCGGGGAGCTGTTTTTT
CDR3: CASSLLGTGLTGELFF

size: -
V: TRBV5-1
J: TRBJ2-3
D: -
DNA: TGCGCCAGCAGCTCCTTGGGGTCAGGGGCGGATACGCAGTATTTT
CDR3: CASSSLGSGADTQYF

size: few
V: TRBV10-3
J: TRBJ1-1
D: -
DNA: TGTGCCATCAGGGACGGGGAAACGAACACTGAAGCTTTCTTT
CDR3: CAIRDGETNTEAFF

size: -
V: TRBV5-4
J: TRBJ1-4
D: -
DNA: TGTGCCAGCAGCACGGGACTAGATGAAAAACTGTTTTTT
CDR3: CASSTGLDEKLFF

size: -
V: TRBV27
J: TRBJ2-1
D: TRBD2
DNA: TGTGCCAGCAGCGCGGGACTAGCGGCCCGCGGCGATGAGCAGTTCTTC
CDR3: CASSAGLAARGDEQFF

size: -
V: TRBV6-1
J: TRBJ2-7
D: -
DNA: TGTGCCAGCAGTGAGTTTGGCAGGGTACCGCACGAGCAGTACTTC
CDR3: CASSEFGRVPHEQYF

size: -
V: TRBV4-3
J: TRBJ2-2
D: TRBD2
DNA: TGCGCCAGCAGCCAAGACGGGGGAGGGTACACCGGGGAGCTGTTTTTT
CDR3: CASSQDGGGYTGELFF

size: -
V: TRBV5-1
J: TRBJ2-7
D: -
DNA: TGCGCCAGCAGACCAGTGGCAGGGGAAGCCTACGAGCAGTACTTC
CDR3: CASRPVAGEAYEQYF

size: -
V: TRBV7-8
J: TRBJ2-7
D: -
DNA: TGTGCCAGCAGCTTACAGGGTAGAACGGGGTCCTCCTACGAGCAGTACTTC
CDR3: CASSLQGRTGSSYEQYF

size: once
V: TRBV10-3
J: TRBJ2-7
D: TRBD1
DNA: TGTGCCATCAGCCCGGGACAGAACTCCTACGAGCAGTACTTC
CDR3: CAISPGQNSYEQYF

size: -
V: TRBV19
J: TRBJ1-5
D: -
DNA: TGTGCCAGCCGCCACCGGCTAACAGGAGCTTCCAATCAGCCCCAGCATTTT
CDR3: CASRHRLTGASNQPQHF

size: -
V: TRBV4-2
J: TRBJ1-3
D: -
DNA: TGTGCCAGCACCACCAGCGCGGCACTCTCTGGAAACACCATATATTTT
CDR3: CASTTSAALSGNTIYF

size: -
V: TRBV4-1
J: TRBJ1-5
D: -
DNA: TGCGCCAGCAGCCAGCCCGGGAATAGCAATCAGCCCCAGCATTTT
CDR3: CASSQPGNSNQPQHF

size: -
V: TRBV4-2
J: TRBJ2-7
D: -
DNA: TGTGCCAGCAGCCAAGCGGCAGGGCAGCCCTACGAGCAGTACTTC
CDR3: CASSQAAGQPYEQYF

size: -
V: TRBV5-6
J: TRBJ1-6
D: TRBD1
DNA: TGTGCCAGCAGCTTCGGACAGGGGGCGTTTGGTTCACCCCTCCACTTT
CDR3: CASSFGQGAFGSPLHF

size: -
V: TRBV5-6
J: TRBJ2-2
D: TRBD1
DNA: TGTGCCAGCAGCCCGGGACAGGGGTTTGGCGGGGAGCTGTTTTTT
CDR3: CASSPGQGFGGELFF

size: -
V: TRBV27
J: TRBJ2-3
D: TRBD2
DNA: TGTGCCACTACCCCTCCCTTGGGATCTAGCGGGGGGGCAGATACGCAGTATTTT
CDR3: CATTPPLGSSGGADTQYF

size: -
V: TRBV6-1
J: TRBJ2-7
D: -
DNA: TGTGCCACCAACAGCCTCGAGCAGTACTTC
CDR3: CATNSLEQYF

size: -
V: TRBV6-1
J: TRBJ1-2
D: -
DNA: TGTGCCAGCAGTGAAGGCGGGGCGGTAGACTATGGCTACACCTTC
CDR3: CASSEGGAVDYGYTF

size: -
V: TRBV19
J: TRBJ2-7
D: -
DNA: TGTGCCAGTAGTATAGATCGGTCCGAGCAGTACTTC
CDR3: CASSIDRSEQYF

size: -
V: TRBV10-2
J: TRBJ2-3
D: -
DNA: TGCGCCAGCAGTGAGGAGAGCACAGATACGCAGTATTTT
CDR3: CASSEESTDTQYF

size: -
V: TRBV5-1
J: TRBJ1-4
D: -
DNA: TGCGCCAGCAGCCCAACGGGTAATGAAAAACTGTTTTTT
CDR3: CASSPTGNEKLFF

size: -
V: TRBV6-1
J: TRBJ1-2
D: -
DNA: TGTGCCAGCAGTGAAGTATTTGTCCGAGATGGCTACACCTTC
CDR3: CASSEVFVRDGYTF

size: -
V: TRBV5-1
J: TRBJ1-1
D: -
DNA: TGCGCCAGCAGCTTGGACGACAGAAAGGCTGAAGCTTTCTTT
CDR3: CASSLDDRKAEAFF

size: -
V: TRBV5-1
J: TRBJ1-5
D: -
DNA: TGCGCCAGCAGCTTGGCAGGGGATAGCAATCAGCCCCAGCATTTT
CDR3: CASSLAGDSNQPQHF

size: -
V: TRBV6-1
J: TRBJ2-5
D: TRBD1
DNA: TGTGCCAGCAGCACCGGACAGGGCCTACTAGAGACCCAGTACTTC
CDR3: CASSTGQGLLETQYF

size: -
V: TRBV19
J: TRBJ1-1
D: -
DNA: TGTGCCAGTAGTTGGCAGGGAAGGGGGACTGAAGCTTTCTTT
CDR3: CASSWQGRGTEAFF

size: -
V: TRBV30
J: TRBJ1-3
D: -
DNA: TGTGCCTGGAGTGGGCGGGACACCATATATTTT
CDR3: CAWSGRDTIYF

size: -
V: TRBV2
J: TRBJ1-4
D: -
DNA: TGTGCCAGCAGACCAGAGAGTGAAAAACTGTTTTTT
CDR3: CASRPESEKLFF

size: -
V: TRBV19
J: TRBJ2-7
D: TRBD2
DNA: TGTGCCACCGCGACTAGCGGGAGTCCCGAGCAGTACTTC
CDR3: CATATSGSPEQYF

size: once
V: TRBV28
J: TRBJ2-7
D: TRBD1
DNA: TGTGCCAGCAGTTCCTCCGGAACAGGGGAAGGCGAGCAGTACTTC
CDR3: CASSSSGTGEGEQYF

size: -
V: TRBV25-1
J: TRBJ2-7
D: -
DNA: TGTGCCAGCAGTATGGATAAGTACGAGCAGTACTTC
CDR3: CASSMDKYEQYF

size: -
V: TRBV19
J: TRBJ1-4
D: TRBD1
DNA: TGTGCCAGTAGGCTTGGACAGGGAACTAATGAAAAACTGTTTTTT
CDR3: CASRLGQGTNEKLFF

size: few
V: TRBV7-2
J: TRBJ1-1
D: TRBD1
DNA: TGTGCCAGCAGCTTCGACAGGGACCGGACCGCTTTCTTT
CDR3: CASSFDRDRTAFF

size: -
V: TRBV10-3
J: TRBJ2-7
D: TRBD2
DNA: TGTGCCATCAGTGAGTCGGTTAGCGGGGGGTTCGAGCAGTACTTC
CDR3: CAISESVSGGFEQYF

size: -
V: TRBV7-9
J: TRBJ1-3
D: -
DNA: TGTGCCAGCAGCTTAGCAGGGGCTGGAAACACCATATATTTT
CDR3: CASSLAGAGNTIYF

size: -
V: TRBV18
J: TRBJ1-1
D: -
DNA: TGTGCCAGCTCACGCCAGTATGAAGCTTTCTTT
CDR3: CASSRQYEAFF

size: -
V: TRBV7-2
J: TRBJ2-1
D: -
DNA: TGTGCCAGCAGCTTAGGGGCGGGACGGTCAATAAGCTCCTACAATGAGCAGTTCTTC
CDR3: CASSLGAGRSISSYNEQFF

size: once
V: TRBV2
J: TRBJ2-2
D: -
DNA: TGTGCCAGCAGTGTAGGAGGGTTGGGCACCGGGGAGCTGTTTTTT
CDR3: CASSVGGLGTGELFF

size: -
V: TRBV27
J: TRBJ2-7
D: TRBD2
DNA: TGTGCCAGCGCTAGCGGGAGTAGGTGGGACGAGCAGTACTTC
CDR3: CASASGSRWDEQYF

size: few
V: TRBV5-6
J: TRBJ1-1
D: -
DNA: TGTGCCAGCAGCTTTGAGGGAGTCTCCTCTGAAGCTTTCTTT
CDR3: CASSFEGVSSEAFF

size: -
V: TRBV4-1
J: TRBJ1-3
D: -
DNA: TGCGCCAGCAGCCAAGTTGGACAGAACTCTGGAAACACCATATATTTT
CDR3: CASSQVGQNSGNTIYF